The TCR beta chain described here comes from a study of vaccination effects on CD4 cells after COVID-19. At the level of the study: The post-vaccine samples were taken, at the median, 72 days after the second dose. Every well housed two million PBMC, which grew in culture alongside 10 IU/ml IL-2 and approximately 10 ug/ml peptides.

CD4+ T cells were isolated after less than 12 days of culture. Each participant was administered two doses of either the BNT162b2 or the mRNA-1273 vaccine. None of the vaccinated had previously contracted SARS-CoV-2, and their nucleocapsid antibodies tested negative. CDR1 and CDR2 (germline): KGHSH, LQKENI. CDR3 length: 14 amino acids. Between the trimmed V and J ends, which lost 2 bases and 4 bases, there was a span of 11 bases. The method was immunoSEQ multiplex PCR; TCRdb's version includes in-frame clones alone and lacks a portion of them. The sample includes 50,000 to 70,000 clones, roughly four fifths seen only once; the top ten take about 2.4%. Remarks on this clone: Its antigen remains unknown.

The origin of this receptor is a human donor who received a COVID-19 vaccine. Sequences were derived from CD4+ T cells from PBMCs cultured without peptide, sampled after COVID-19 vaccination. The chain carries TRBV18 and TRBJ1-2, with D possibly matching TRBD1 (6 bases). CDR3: CASSPITRGYGYTF. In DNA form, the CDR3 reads TGTGCCAGCTCACCAATAACCAGGGGCTATGGCTACACCTTC.